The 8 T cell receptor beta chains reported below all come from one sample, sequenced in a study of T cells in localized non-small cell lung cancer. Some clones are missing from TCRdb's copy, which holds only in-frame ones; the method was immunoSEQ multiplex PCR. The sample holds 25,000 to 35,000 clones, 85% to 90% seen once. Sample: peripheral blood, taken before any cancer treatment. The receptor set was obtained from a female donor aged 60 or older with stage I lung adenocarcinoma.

CDR3: CASSIFGDGVNEQYF. CDR3 DNA: TGTGCCAGTAGTATTTTTGGGGACGGCGTCAACGAGCAGTACTTC. The chain couples TRBV19 to TRBJ2-7; D might be TRBD1 or TRBD2, each matching 5 bases. This CDR3 is built from 15 residues. Germline CDR1 reads LNHDA; CDR2 reads SQIVND (reference sequence). The ends were cut back, 3 bases at V and 5 bases at J, with 17 bases in the middle.

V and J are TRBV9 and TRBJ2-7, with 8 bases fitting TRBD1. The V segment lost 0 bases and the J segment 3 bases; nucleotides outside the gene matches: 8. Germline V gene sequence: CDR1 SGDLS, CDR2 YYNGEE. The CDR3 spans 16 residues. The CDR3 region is CASSVGLDRVYYEQYF. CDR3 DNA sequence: TGTGCCAGCAGCGTAGGTCTGGACAGGGTTTACTACGAGCAGTACTTC.

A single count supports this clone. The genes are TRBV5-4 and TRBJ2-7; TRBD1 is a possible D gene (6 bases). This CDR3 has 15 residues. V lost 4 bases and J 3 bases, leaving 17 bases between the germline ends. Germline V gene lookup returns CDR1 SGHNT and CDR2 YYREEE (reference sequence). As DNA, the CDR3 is TGTGCCAGCAGCCCTACTTGGACAGAAGACTACGAGCAGTACTTC. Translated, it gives CASSPTWTEDYEQYF.

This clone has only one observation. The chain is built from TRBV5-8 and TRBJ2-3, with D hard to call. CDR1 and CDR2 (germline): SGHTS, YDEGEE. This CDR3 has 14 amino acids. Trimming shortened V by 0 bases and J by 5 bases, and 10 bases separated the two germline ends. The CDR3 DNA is TGTGCCAGCAGCTTGGGTATCACGGGAGATACGCAGTATTTT. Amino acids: CASSLGITGDTQYF.

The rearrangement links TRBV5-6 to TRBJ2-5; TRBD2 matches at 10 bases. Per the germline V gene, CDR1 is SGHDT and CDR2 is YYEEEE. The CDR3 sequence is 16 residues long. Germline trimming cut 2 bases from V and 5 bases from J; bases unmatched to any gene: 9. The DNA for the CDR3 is TGTGCCAGCAGCTTTGGCTCTAGCGGGAGTTCGGAGACCCAGTACTTC. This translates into CASSFGSSGSSETQYF.

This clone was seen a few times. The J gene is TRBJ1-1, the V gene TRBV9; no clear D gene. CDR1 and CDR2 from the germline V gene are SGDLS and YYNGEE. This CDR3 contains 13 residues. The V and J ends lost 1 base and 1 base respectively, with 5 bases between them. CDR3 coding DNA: TGTGCCAGCAGCGTAACGGCGAACACTGAAGCTTTCTTT. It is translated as CASSVTANTEAFF.

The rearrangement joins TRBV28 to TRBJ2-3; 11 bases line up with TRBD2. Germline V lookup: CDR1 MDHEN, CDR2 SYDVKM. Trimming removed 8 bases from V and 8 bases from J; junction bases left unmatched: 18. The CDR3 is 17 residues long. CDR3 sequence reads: CASDLTSGNLQGGTQYF. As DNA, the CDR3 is TGTGCCAGCGACTTGACTAGCGGGAACCTTCAGGGGGGTACGCAGTATTTT. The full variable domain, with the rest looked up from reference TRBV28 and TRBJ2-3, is DVKVTQSSRYLVKRTGEKVFLECVQDMDHENMFWYRQDPGLGLRLIYFSYDVKMKEKGDIPEGYSVSREKKERFSLILESASTNQTSMYLCASDLTSGNLQGGTQYFGPGTRLTVL.

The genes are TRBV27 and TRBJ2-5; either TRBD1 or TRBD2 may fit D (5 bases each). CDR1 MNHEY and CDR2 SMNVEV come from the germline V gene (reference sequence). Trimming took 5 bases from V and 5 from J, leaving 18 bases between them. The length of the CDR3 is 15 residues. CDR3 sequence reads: CASSLAGTGTETQYF. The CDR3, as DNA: TGTGCCAGCAGTCTTGCGGGTACAGGAACGGAGACCCAGTACTTC.